The rows below give T cell receptor beta chains drawn from one sample of a study of CD8 T cells in ankylosing spondylitis. Via MiXCR, TCRdb re-called the 5' RACE reads, giving one row per CDR3 protein. The table has 700,000 to 1,000,000 distinct CDR3 sequences, about 10% seen once. The specimen was blood, either unsorted or a sorted T cell fraction (not recorded which). These receptors were obtained from a male donor with ankylosing spondylitis. Each CDR3 is given with its conserved first and last residue.

CDR3aa	v_gene	j_gene
CASSLYSRSTEAFF	TRBV5-6	TRBJ1-1
CASSLGGTGDYEQYF	TRBV5-1	TRBJ2-7
CSAYSGGETQYF	TRBV29-1	TRBJ2-5
CSAFLRGRHNSPLHF	TRBV20-1	TRBJ1-6
CASSSLRDRRDLFF	TRBV7-2	TRBJ1-4
CASSPRPPTYEQYF	TRBV7-2	TRBJ2-7
CASSQWGQGIYNEQFF	TRBV18	TRBJ2-1
CASAYGIGYTF	TRBV12-3/TRBV12-4	TRBJ1-2
CSAGDRPWYGYTF	TRBV20-1	TRBJ1-2
CASRSRDPSRRANVLTF	TRBV11-1	TRBJ2-6
CASSRGQPRTDTQYF	TRBV5-1	TRBJ2-3
CASRKDSYNEQFF	TRBV27	TRBJ2-1
CASSQGLAGRQETQYF	TRBV3-1	TRBJ2-5
CSAMTLYNEQFF	TRBV20-1	TRBJ2-1
CAISDADGAYEQYF	TRBV10-3	TRBJ2-7
CSARVTTDTQYF	TRBV20-1	TRBJ2-3
CASSDPGGYTF	TRBV28	TRBJ1-2
CASSFGGKAYNEQFF	TRBV7-6	TRBJ2-1
CASSLTRSVQPQHF	TRBV7-2	TRBJ1-5
CASSQDRFRDGSF	TRBV4-3	TRBJ1-2
CSVAPGLAYEQYF	TRBV29-1	TRBJ2-7
CASSPRGSGSTYEQYF	TRBV6-2/TRBV6-3	TRBJ2-7
CASSAGLAGVGTQYF	TRBV7-2	TRBJ2-3
CASSRDRLGDEQYF	TRBV5-1	TRBJ2-7
CASSSGGRNTQYF	TRBV11-3	TRBJ2-3
CASSVGPWGNQPQHF	TRBV9	TRBJ1-5
CASSVAPSGYGQETQYF	TRBV9	TRBJ2-5
CASSHRASYEQYF	TRBV3-1	TRBJ2-7
CSASPPEETQYF	TRBV20-1	TRBJ2-5
CSAREASGSSYNEQFF	TRBV20-1	TRBJ2-1
CSVRGYGKNIQYF	TRBV29-1	TRBJ2-4
CSASGRAVAETQYF	TRBV20-1	TRBJ2-5
CASSFGPFSYNEQFF	TRBV7-2	TRBJ2-1
CASSQVADAYGYTF	TRBV4-3	TRBJ1-2
CSAREPRGGVSTEAFF	TRBV20-1	TRBJ1-1
CSARAEGRWDTEAFF	TRBV20-1	TRBJ1-1
CASRRKVRGYTEAFF	TRBV6-1	TRBJ1-1
CSARMDRGNEQYF	TRBV20-1	TRBJ2-7
CTSRPGDARAFF	TRBV1	TRBJ1-1
CASSLRSARSYEQYF	TRBV3-1	TRBJ2-7
CASTPGGRDSPLHF	TRBV6-1	TRBJ1-6